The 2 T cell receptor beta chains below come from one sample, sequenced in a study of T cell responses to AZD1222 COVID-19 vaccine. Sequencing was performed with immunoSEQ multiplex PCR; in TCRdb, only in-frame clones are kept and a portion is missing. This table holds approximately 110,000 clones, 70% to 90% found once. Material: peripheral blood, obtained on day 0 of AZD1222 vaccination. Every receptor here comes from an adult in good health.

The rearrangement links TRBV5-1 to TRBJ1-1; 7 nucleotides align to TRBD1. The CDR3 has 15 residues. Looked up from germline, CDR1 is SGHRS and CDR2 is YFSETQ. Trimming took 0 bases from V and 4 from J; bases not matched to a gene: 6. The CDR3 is CASSLEGRGSTEAFF. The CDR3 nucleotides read TGCGCCAGCAGCTTGGAGGGCAGGGGGTCCACTGAAGCTTTCTTT.

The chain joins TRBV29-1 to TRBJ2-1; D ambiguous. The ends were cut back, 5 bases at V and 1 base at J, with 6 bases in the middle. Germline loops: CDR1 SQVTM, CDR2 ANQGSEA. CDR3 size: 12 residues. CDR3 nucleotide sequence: TGCAGCGTTAGGTCTTCCTACAATGAGCAGTTCTTC. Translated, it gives CSVRSSYNEQFF.